This T cell receptor beta chain was captured in a study of identifying expanded T cells in peripheral blood. Study results and limitations: Differentially abundant clones: roughly 1.2 between replicates, about 15 at 2 to 3 weeks, under 25 at four. Approximately two-week clone count variance significantly increased as total template count grew.

Repertoires were generated with immunoSEQ multiplex PCR, while TCRdb's copy carries only in-frame clones and drops some. The profile covers approximately 140,000 clones, with approximately 86% appearing a single time and 7.5% to 9% taken by the ten largest. During the collection period, no donor immune events like infections were recorded. Worth noting for this clone: As yet, its antigen is unknown.

The length of the CDR3 is 13 residues. Germline V gene data show CDR1 as SGHKS and CDR2 as YYEKEE (reference sequence). Deletions cut 3 bases from V and 1 base from J, with 7 bases between. The sequence was obtained from a person between 18 and 69 years old in good health. The chain is built from TRBV5-5 and TRBJ1-1, with unresolved D. Sequencing input: blood. The CDR3 coding sequence is TGTGCCAGCAGCTCCCCAGCGAACACTGAAGCTTTCTTT. Translated: CASSSPANTEAFF.